This T cell receptor beta chain comes out of a study of blood T cell repertoires in COVID-19. Study-wide background: COVID-19 samples, acute and convalescent, were from the United States, Italy and Spain.

Those who participated ranged in age from about 18 to 89 years and resided in about two dozen US areas. Recovered participants had two consecutive negative NP/OP PCR tests, healthcare professional clearance, or symptom resolution. CDR1 is SNHLY, CDR2 FYNNEI, per germline. V lost 7 bases to trimming and J lost 2 bases; unmatched junction nucleotides: 5. This CDR3 is 13 amino acids long. Per the original data handling: Reference gene primer amplification gave nucleated cell count estimates. Sequencing used immunoSEQ multiplex PCR; TCRdb keeps in-frame clones, though not all of them. The DNA was the basis for D and trimming; V, J and clone size are from that table. The sample lists around 200,000 clones, more than 80% occurring once.

Sequenced material: PBMCs or T cells enriched from blood (not recorded which). The source of this sequence is a man in his forties who had recovered from COVID-19. The V gene is TRBV2, the J gene TRBJ2-7; 7 bases align to TRBD2. CDR3 sequence (DNA): TGTGCCAGCAAAGAAGGACTAGCCTACGAGCAGTACTTC. Amino acid sequence: CASKEGLAYEQYF.